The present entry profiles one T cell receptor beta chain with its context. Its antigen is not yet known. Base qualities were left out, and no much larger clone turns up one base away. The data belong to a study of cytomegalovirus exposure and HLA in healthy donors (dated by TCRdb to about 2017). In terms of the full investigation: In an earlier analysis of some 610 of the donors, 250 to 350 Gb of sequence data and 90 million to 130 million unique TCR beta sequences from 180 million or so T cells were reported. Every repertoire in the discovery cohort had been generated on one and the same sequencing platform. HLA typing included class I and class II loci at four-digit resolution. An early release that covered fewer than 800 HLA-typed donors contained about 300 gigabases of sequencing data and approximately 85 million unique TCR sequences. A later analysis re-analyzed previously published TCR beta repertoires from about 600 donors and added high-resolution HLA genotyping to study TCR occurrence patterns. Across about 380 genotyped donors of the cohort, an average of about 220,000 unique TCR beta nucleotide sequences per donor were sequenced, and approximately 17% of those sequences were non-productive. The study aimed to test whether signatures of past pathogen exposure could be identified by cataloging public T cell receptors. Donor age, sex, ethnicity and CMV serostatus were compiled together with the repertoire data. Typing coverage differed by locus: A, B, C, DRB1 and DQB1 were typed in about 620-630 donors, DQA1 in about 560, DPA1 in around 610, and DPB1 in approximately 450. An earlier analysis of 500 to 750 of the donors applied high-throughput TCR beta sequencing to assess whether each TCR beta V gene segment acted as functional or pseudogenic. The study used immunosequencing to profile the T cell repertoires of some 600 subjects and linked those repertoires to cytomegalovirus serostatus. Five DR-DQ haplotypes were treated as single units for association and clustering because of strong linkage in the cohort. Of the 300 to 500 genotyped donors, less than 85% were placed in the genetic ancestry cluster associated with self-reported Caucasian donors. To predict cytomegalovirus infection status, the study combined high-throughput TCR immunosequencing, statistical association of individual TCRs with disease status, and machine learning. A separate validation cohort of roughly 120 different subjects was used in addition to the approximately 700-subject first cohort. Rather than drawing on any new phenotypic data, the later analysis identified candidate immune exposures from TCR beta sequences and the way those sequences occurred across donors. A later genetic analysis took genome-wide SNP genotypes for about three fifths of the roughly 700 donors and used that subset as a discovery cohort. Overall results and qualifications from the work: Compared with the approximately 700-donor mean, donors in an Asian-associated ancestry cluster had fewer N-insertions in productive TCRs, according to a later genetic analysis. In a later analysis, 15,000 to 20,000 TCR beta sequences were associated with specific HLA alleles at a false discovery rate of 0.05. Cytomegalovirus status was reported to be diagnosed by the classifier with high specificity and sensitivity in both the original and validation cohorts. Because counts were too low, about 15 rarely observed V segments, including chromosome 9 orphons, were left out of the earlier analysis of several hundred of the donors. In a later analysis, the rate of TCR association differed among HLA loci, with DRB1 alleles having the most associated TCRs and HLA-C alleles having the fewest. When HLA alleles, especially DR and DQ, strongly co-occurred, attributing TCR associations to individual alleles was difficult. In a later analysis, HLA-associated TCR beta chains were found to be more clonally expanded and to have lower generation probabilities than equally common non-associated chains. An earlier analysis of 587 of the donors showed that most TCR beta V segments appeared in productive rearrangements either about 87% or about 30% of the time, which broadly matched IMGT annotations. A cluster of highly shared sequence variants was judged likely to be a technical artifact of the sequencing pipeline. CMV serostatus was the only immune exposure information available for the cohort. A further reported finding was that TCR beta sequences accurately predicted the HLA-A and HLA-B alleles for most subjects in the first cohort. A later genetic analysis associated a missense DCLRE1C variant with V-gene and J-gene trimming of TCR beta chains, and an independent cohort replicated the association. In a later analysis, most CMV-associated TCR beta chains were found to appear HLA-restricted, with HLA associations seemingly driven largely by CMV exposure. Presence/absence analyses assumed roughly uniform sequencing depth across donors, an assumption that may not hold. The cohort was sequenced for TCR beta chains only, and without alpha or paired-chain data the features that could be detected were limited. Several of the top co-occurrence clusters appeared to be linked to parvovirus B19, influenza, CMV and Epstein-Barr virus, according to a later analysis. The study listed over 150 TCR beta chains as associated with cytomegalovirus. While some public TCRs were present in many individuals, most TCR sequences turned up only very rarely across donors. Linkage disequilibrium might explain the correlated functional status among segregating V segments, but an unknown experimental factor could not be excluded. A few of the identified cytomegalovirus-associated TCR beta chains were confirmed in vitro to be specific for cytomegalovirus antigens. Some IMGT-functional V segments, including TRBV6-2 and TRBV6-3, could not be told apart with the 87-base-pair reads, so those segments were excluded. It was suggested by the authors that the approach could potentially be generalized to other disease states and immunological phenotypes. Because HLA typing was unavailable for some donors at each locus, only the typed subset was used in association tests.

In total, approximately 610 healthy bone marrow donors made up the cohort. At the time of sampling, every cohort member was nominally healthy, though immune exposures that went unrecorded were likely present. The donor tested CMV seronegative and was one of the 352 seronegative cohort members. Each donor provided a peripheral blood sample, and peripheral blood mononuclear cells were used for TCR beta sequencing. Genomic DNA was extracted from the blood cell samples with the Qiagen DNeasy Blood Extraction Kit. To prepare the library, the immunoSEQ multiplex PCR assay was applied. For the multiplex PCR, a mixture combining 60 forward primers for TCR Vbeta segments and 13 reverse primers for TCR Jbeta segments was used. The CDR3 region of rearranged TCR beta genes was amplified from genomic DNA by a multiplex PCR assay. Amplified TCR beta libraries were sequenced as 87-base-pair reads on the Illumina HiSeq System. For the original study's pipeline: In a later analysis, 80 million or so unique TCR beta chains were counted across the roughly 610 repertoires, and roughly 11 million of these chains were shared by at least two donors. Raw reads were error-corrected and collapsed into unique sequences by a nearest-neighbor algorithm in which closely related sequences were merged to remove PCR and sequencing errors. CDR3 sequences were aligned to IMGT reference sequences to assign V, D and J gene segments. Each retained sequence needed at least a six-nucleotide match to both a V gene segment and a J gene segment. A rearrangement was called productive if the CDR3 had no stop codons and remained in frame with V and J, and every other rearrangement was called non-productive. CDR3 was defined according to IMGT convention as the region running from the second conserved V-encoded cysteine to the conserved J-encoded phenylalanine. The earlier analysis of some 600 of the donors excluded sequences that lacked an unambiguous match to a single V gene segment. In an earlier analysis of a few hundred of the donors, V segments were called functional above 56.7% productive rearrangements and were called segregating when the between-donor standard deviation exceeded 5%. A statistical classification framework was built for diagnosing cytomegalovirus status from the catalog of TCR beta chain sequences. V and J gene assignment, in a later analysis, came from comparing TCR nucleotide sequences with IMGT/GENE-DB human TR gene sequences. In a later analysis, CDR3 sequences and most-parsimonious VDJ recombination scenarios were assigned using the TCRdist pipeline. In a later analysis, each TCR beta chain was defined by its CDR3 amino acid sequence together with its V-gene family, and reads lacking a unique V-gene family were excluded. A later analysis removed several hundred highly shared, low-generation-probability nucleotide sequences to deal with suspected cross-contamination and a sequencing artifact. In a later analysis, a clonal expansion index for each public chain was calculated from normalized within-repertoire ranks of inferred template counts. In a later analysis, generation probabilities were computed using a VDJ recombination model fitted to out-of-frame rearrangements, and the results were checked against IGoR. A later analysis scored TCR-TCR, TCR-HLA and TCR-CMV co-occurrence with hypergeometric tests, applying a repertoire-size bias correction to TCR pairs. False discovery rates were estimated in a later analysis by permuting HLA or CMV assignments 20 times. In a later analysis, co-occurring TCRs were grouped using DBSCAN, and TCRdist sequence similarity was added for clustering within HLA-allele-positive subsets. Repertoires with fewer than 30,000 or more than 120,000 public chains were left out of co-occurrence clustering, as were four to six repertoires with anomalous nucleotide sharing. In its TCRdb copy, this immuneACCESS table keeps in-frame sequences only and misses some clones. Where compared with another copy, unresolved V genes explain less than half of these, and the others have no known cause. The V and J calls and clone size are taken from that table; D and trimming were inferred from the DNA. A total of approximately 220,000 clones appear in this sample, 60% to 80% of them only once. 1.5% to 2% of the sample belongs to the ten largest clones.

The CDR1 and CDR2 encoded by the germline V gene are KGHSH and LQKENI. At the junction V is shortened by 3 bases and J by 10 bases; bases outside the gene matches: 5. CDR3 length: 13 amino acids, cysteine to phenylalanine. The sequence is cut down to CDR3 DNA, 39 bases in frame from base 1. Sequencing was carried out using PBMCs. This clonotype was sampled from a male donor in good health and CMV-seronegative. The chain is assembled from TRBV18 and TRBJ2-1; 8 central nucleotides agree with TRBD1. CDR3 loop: CASSPSGQGEQFF. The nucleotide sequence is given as TGTGCCAGCTCACCTTCCGGACAGGGCGAGCAGTTCTTC.